Presented here are 18 T cell receptor beta chains from one specimen sequenced in a study of blood T cell repertoires in COVID-19. Clones were read by immunoSEQ multiplex PCR, and TCRdb kept only the in-frame ones, dropping some. The repertoire consists of 150,000 to 180,000 clones, with around 74% occurring once and the leading ten covering roughly 3.5%. The sample consisted of peripheral blood. These TCRs come from a woman of 80 years or more with acute or convalescent COVID-19.

The chain joins TRBV18 to TRBJ1-1, with D unresolved. This CDR3 is 15 amino acids long. Germline CDR1 KGHSH, CDR2 LQKENI. V lost 0 bases and J lost 3, with 11 bases in between. CDR3 sequence reads: CASSPPGGHDTEAFF. Written as DNA, the CDR3 is TGTGCCAGCTCACCACCGGGAGGCCACGACACTGAAGCTTTCTTT.

J is TRBJ2-2 and V is TRBV12-3 or TRBV12-4; the D is unclear. V lost 1 base and J lost 7, with 7 bases in between. This CDR3 comprises 13 residues. CDR3 residues: CASSLVRSGELFF. For the CDR3, the DNA is TGTGCCAGCAGTTTAGTCCGCAGCGGGGAGCTGTTTTTT.

The chain couples TRBV10-3 to TRBJ2-7; maybe TRBD1 (5 bases). The germline V gene encodes CDR1 ENHRY and CDR2 SYGVKD. The V gene lost 3 bases and the J gene lost 4 bases, with 13 bases spanning the gap. The CDR3 loop spans 14 amino acids. CDR3 nucleotide sequence: TGTGCCATCAGTGATAACAGGATGGCTTACGAGCAGTACTTC. This gives the protein CAISDNRMAYEQYF.

The V gene is TRBV7-3, the J gene TRBJ2-7, with TRBD2 as a possible D gene (5 bases). Looked up from germline, CDR1 is SGHTA and CDR2 is FQGTGA. CDR3 length: 15 residues. Trimming cost V 2 bases and J 6 bases, with 17 bases left between them. The CDR3 sequence is CASSLSTSRGSEQYF. CDR3 coding DNA: TGTGCCAGCAGCTTATCCACCTCTAGAGGGAGCGAGCAGTACTTC.

This CDR3 is CASSEAGQGLQPQHF. The CDR3 DNA is TGTGCCAGCAGTGAAGCCGGACAGGGTTTACAGCCCCAGCATTTT. The chain combines TRBV2 with TRBJ1-5; 8 nucleotides align to TRBD1. The CDR3 extends over 15 amino acids. Trimming took 0 bases from V and 7 from J; bases not matched to a gene: 5. Germline loops: CDR1 SNHLY, CDR2 FYNNEI.

As regards this clone: Other nucleotide sequences in the sample specify the same CDR3. The chain recombines TRBV6-1 with TRBJ1-3; no firm D call. CDR3 length: 13 amino acids. V dropped 2 bases and J dropped 3 bases, with 5 bases sitting between them. CDR1 is MNHNS, CDR2 SASEGT, per germline. DNA of the CDR3: TGTGCCAGCAGTGAACTTAGTGGAAACACCATATATTTT. Its protein product is CASSELSGNTIYF.

The chain combines TRBV5-4 with TRBJ2-7; TRBD2 agrees at 14 bases. J lost 0 bases, V lost 0 bases, and 2 bases had no gene match. This CDR3 is built from 17 residues. CDR1 is SGHNT, CDR2 YYREEE, per germline (reference sequence). The CDR3 region is CASSLGLAGGSSYEQYF. DNA of the CDR3: TGTGCCAGCAGCTTGGGACTAGCGGGAGGGAGCTCCTACGAGCAGTACTTC.

This clone showed up just a few times. The chain carries TRBV3-1 (or the pseudogene TRBV3-2) and TRBJ1-1, with D possibly being TRBD1 (5 bases). Germline V gives CDR1 LGHDT, CDR2 YNNKEL (reference sequence). Trimming shortened V by 2 bases and J by 4 bases, and 8 bases separated the two germline ends. The CDR3 has 13 amino acids. The CDR3 DNA is TGTGCCAGCAGCCAATGGGGGGGCACTGAAGCTTTCTTT. It codes for CASSQWGGTEAFF.

The V gene is TRBV10-3, the J gene TRBJ2-2; tentative D call: TRBD2 (6 bases). Germline V gene lookup returns CDR1 ENHRY and CDR2 SYGVKD. The CDR3 spans 15 residues. Trimming removed 2 bases from V and 1 base from J, with 8 bases in between. CDR3 in DNA: TGTGCCATCAGTGAGGGGGGAGGGAACACCGGGGAGCTGTTTTTT. Protein product: CAISEGGGNTGELFF.

This chain links TRBV5-1 with TRBJ2-1, with TRBD2 as a possible D gene (5 bases). With 0 bases removed from V and 6 bases from J, the gap between germline ends came to 16 bases. The CDR3 sequence is 16 residues long. CDR1 is SGHRS, CDR2 YFSETQ, per germline. The CDR3 loop is CASSLAEGRAVNEQFF. The CDR3 DNA sequence: TGCGCCAGCAGCTTGGCCGAGGGCCGGGCAGTCAATGAGCAGTTCTTC.

The sample holds a few counts of this clone. The chain joins TRBV30 to TRBJ1-1; the D is unclear. CDR1 GTSNPN and CDR2 SVGIG come from the germline V gene (reference sequence). Trimming cost V 2 bases and J 3 bases, with 10 bases left between them. This CDR3 contains 13 residues. The CDR3: CAWSYNKYTEAFF. Here the CDR3 DNA reads TGTGCCTGGAGTTACAATAAATACACTGAAGCTTTCTTT.

The chain has TRBV4-2 and TRBJ1-5, with a tentative D call TRBD1 (5 bases). The CDR3 contains 19 residues. Trimming left V 4 bases short and J 2 bases short, with 24 bases between. Germline lookup yields CDR1 LGHNA and CDR2 YNFKEQ. CDR3 amino acids: CASSPHTTGVSVGNQPQHF. CDR3 bases: TGTGCCAGCAGCCCTCATACGACGGGGGTGAGCGTTGGCAATCAGCCCCAGCATTTT.

The sample holds a few counts of this clone. The chain joins TRBV3-1 (or the pseudogene TRBV3-2) to TRBJ1-2, with a tentative D call TRBD1 (5 bases). Trimming shortened V by 2 bases and J by 8 bases, and 12 bases separated the two germline ends. Germline V gene sequence: CDR1 LGHDT, CDR2 YNNKEL (reference sequence). This CDR3 is 13 amino acids long. CDR3 residues: CASSQNDSPGYTF. The CDR3 nucleotides read TGTGCCAGCAGCCAAAATGACAGTCCGGGCTACACCTTC.

The chain recombines TRBV6-5 with TRBJ1-2; TRBD1 matches 7 bases. CDR3 size: 14 residues. Germline CDR1 and CDR2: MNHEY and SVGAGI. Trimming removed 4 bases from V and 7 bases from J; junction bases left unmatched: 9. Written as DNA, the CDR3 is TGTGCCAGCAGTTCCGTGACAGGGATGGGTGGCTACACCTTC. It codes for CASSSVTGMGGYTF.

V gene TRBV5-1 combines with J gene TRBJ1-6; perhaps TRBD1 as D (5 bases). Trimming left V 0 bases short and J 0 bases short, with 16 bases between. The CDR3 contains 19 residues. The germline V gene has CDR1 SGHRS and CDR2 YFSETQ. CDR3 sequence reads: CASSLGVGTGRSYNSPLHF. The CDR3 nucleotides are TGCGCCAGCAGCTTGGGGGTCGGAACAGGACGCTCCTATAATTCACCCCTCCACTTT. The full variable domain, in which reference TRBV5-1 and TRBJ1-6 provide the parts outside the CDR3, is KAGVTQTPRYLIKTRGQQVTLSCSPISGHRSVSWYQQTPGQGLQFLFEYFSETQRNKGNFPGRFSGRQFSNSRSEMNVSTLELGDSALYLCASSLGVGTGRSYNSPLHFGNGTRLTVT.

This rearrangement joins TRBV13 to TRBJ2-3, with TRBD2 identical over 9 bases. V shed 3 bases, J shed 3 bases, and the junction held 4 bases outside the gene matches. This CDR3 comprises 15 residues. Germline V gene data show CDR1 as PRHDT and CDR2 as FYEKMQ (reference sequence). CDR3 loop: CASSLRLAETDTQYF. In DNA form, the CDR3 reads TGTGCCAGCAGCTTGAGACTAGCGGAAACAGATACGCAGTATTTT.

The chain combines TRBV5-8 with TRBJ2-3; perhaps TRBD1 as D (7 bases). Germline CDR1 SGHTS, CDR2 YDEGEE. Deletions cut 1 base from V and 4 bases from J, with 28 bases between. The CDR3 contains 20 residues. The CDR3 region is CASSLWRGALPQGQADTQYF. The CDR3 nucleotides read TGTGCCAGCAGCTTGTGGAGGGGGGCCTTGCCACAGGGGCAGGCAGATACGCAGTATTTT. Together with reference TRBV5-8 and TRBJ2-3, the CDR3 gives the full variable domain: EAGVTQSPTHLIKTRGQQATLRCSPISGHTSVYWYQQALGLGLQFLLWYDEGEERNRGNFPPRFSGRQFPNYSSELNVNALELEDSALYLCASSLWRGALPQGQADTQYFGPGTRLTVL.

The chain employs TRBV27 and TRBJ1-2; 10 nucleotides agree with TRBD1. CDR1 is MNHEY, CDR2 SMNVEV, per germline (reference sequence). The CDR3 totals 14 residues. With 3 bases clipped from V and 4 bases from J, the junction kept 2 bases outside the gene matches. CDR3 sequence: CASSFRTGGYGYTF. The CDR3 DNA reads as TGTGCCAGCAGTTTCCGGACAGGGGGCTATGGCTACACCTTC.